Presented here are 7 T cell receptor beta chains from one specimen sequenced in a study of immune evolution from preneoplasia to lung adenocarcinoma. The assay was immunoSEQ multiplex PCR, and TCRdb's table has in-frame clones only and misses some. The table has approximately 9,500 clones, about 90% seen once; the top ten hold 2.3%. Source material: FFPE invasive lung adenocarcinoma tissue. The source of these receptors is a person aged 70 to 80 with invasive lung adenocarcinoma.

The chain is built from TRBV30 and TRBJ2-5, with D possibly being TRBD1 (6 bases). V dropped 3 bases and J dropped 0 bases, with 8 bases sitting between them. The CDR3 totals 13 residues. CDR1 and CDR2 from the germline V gene are GTSNPN and SVGIG (reference sequence). The chain's CDR3 is CAWSRTDQETQYF. The CDR3 bases are TGTGCCTGGAGCCGGACAGACCAAGAGACCCAGTACTTC. The full variable domain, completed using reference TRBV30 and TRBJ2-5, is SQTIHQWPATLVQPVGSPLSLECTVEGTSNPNLYWYRQAAGRGLQLLFYSVGIGQISSEVPQNLSASRPQDRQFILSSKKLLLSDSGFYLCAWSRTDQETQYFGPGTRLLVL.

The V and J genes are TRBV5-1 and TRBJ2-5; 7 bases fit TRBD2. Germline V gene data show CDR1 as SGHRS and CDR2 as YFSETQ. V lost 4 bases, J lost 4 bases, and 7 bases stayed unmatched. CDR3 size: 14 residues. This chain's CDR3 is CASSAGGFGETQYF. The CDR3 nucleotides are TGCGCCAGCAGCGCCGGGGGGTTCGGAGAGACCCAGTACTTC.

This clone was counted between two and nine times. The chain couples TRBV4-2 to TRBJ2-7, with 13 bases aligning to TRBD2. This CDR3 contains 16 residues. The V gene end was trimmed by 2 bases and the J gene end by 0 bases; junction bases not matched to a gene: 1. Germline V gives CDR1 LGHNA, CDR2 YNFKEQ. The CDR3: CASSQTSGGASYEQYF. CDR3 nucleotides: TGTGCCAGCAGCCAAACTAGCGGGGGGGCCTCCTACGAGCAGTACTTC.

The chain combines TRBV19 with TRBJ1-1; 9 bases line up with TRBD1. J lost 0 bases, V lost 4 bases, and 9 bases had no gene match. The CDR3 sequence is 17 residues long. CDR1 is LNHDA and CDR2 is SQIVND in the germline V gene (reference sequence). The CDR3 here is CASSTGQGVWMNTEAFF. CDR3 nucleotides: TGTGCCAGTAGTACGGGACAGGGTGTGTGGATGAACACTGAAGCTTTCTTT.

V is TRBV4-2 and J is TRBJ2-7; 11 bases match TRBD2. Germline CDR1 LGHNA, CDR2 YNFKEQ. V shed 4 bases, J shed 2 bases, and the junction held 4 bases outside the gene matches. The CDR3 loop spans 15 amino acids. The CDR3 region has the DNA TGTGCCAGCAGCCGAGGACTAGCGGGCACCTACGAGCAGTACTTC. Amino acid sequence: CASSRGLAGTYEQYF.

The chain couples TRBV11-2 to TRBJ1-4; D unresolved. Trimming cost V 5 bases and J 8 bases, with 15 bases left between them. The CDR3 is 14 amino acids. Germline V gene data show CDR1 as SGHAT and CDR2 as FQNNGV. The CDR3 loop is CASSPPTKREKLFF. For the CDR3, the DNA is TGTGCCAGCAGCCCCCCGACCAAGCGGGAAAAACTGTTTTTT.

The chain is built from TRBV6-1 and TRBJ2-1; 9 bases agree with TRBD2. Germline V gives CDR1 MNHNS, CDR2 SASEGT. V shed 5 bases and J 0 bases; nucleotides not matched to a gene: 8. The CDR3 is 17 amino acids. The CDR3 DNA is TGTGCCAGCAGTCAAGGGACTAGCTTCATCTCCTACAATGAGCAGTTCTTC. Amino acids: CASSQGTSFISYNEQFF.